This TCR beta chain was documented in a study of shared T cell receptors in the human thymus. Sequenced by immunoSEQ multiplex PCR; TCRdb stores in-frame clones only, minus some. In the table there are fewer than 700,000 clones, 70% to 90% of which are singletons. Germline V CDR1 and CDR2: SNHLY, FYNNEI. CDR3 length equals 16 residues. J lost 6 bases, V lost 0 bases, and 9 bases had no gene match. The sample also formed part of further work on human thymus T cells.

This TCR was sampled from a boy under two years old with a congenital heart defect. Sequencing was carried out using thymocytes. The rearrangement joins TRBV2 to TRBJ2-7, with 9 bases identical to TRBD1. CDR3 sequence reads: CASSEARGDRVGEQYF. CDR3 DNA: TGTGCCAGCAGTGAAGCGCGAGGGGACAGGGTAGGCGAGCAGTACTTC.